The TCR beta chain under discussion was sequenced for a study of somatic mutations in cytotoxic T cells in rheumatoid arthritis. Per the study methods: There were rare matches between patient CD8+ clones larger than 1% and published virus-specific TCRB sequences. Sequenced by immunoSEQ multiplex PCR; TCRdb stores in-frame clones only, minus some. That table furnishes V, J and clone size, whereas the DNA furnished D and trimming. The repertoire consists of roughly 18,000 clones, with around four fifths occurring once and the leading ten covering approximately 11%. Positively selected by magnetic beads, CD4+ and CD8+ cells were purity-checked by flow cytometry. The CDR3 is 14 amino acids. V shed 7 bases and J shed 2 bases, with 12 bases lying between them. CDR1 and CDR2 (germline): MNHEY, SMNVEV (reference sequence).

The source is a man aged 18 to 30 with rheumatoid arthritis. Sequencing used CD8+ T cells sorted from blood. This rearrangement joins TRBV27 to TRBJ1-5; weak D call: TRBD1 (5 bases). In nucleotides, the CDR3 is TGTGCCAGCATGGGAGGGGTTGGCAATCAGCCCCAGCATTTT. Encoded protein: CASMGGVGNQPQHF.